The 24 T cell receptor beta chains listed next were all sequenced from one sample in a study of blood T cell repertoires in COVID-19. Produced via immunoSEQ multiplex PCR; TCRdb's table is partial and in-frame only. The repertoire has fewer than 250,000 clones, around 84% of them found once; the top ten carry roughly 3%. Sequencing was carried out using peripheral blood. Every receptor here comes from a man aged 60-69 years with acute or convalescent COVID-19.

V is TRBV19 and J is TRBJ2-7; possibly TRBD2 for D (5 bases). The CDR3 runs 15 residues. The germline gives CDR1 LNHDA, CDR2 SQIVND (reference sequence). The V end was cut by 3 bases, the J end by 6 bases, with 18 bases between. Here the CDR3 reads CASSIGRGSLSEQYF. The CDR3 DNA reads as TGTGCCAGTAGTATTGGGAGAGGGTCGCTATCCGAGCAGTACTTC.

The genes are TRBV11-2 and TRBJ2-7; the match to TRBD1 covers 9 bases. CDR3 length: 13 residues. The trim removed 4 bases at V and 3 bases at J, leaving 1 base unmatched. Germline CDR1 SGHAT, CDR2 FQNNGV. The CDR3 sequence is CASSSDRGYEQYF. CDR3 DNA: TGTGCCAGCAGCTCGGACAGGGGCTACGAGCAGTACTTC.

The chain is built from TRBV15 and TRBJ1-5; TRBD1 might be the D (6 bases). CDR1 is LNHNV, CDR2 YYDKDF, per germline (reference sequence). There are 16 residues in the CDR3. The V gene lost 3 bases and the J gene lost 1 base, with 13 bases spanning the gap. The CDR3: CATSRTGGASNQPQHF. DNA for the CDR3: TGTGCCACCAGCAGGACAGGCGGAGCGAGCAATCAGCCCCAGCATTTT.

The gene calls are TRBV7-2 and TRBJ2-5; 8 nucleotides match TRBD2. The CDR3 contains 14 residues. CDR1 is SGHTA, CDR2 FQGNSA, per germline. Losses at the gene ends were 5 bases for V and 5 bases for J; bases not matched to a gene: 7. Here the CDR3 DNA reads TGTGCCAGCAGCGCGCGGGGGGCGGGGGAGACCCAGTACTTC. Translated: CASSARGAGETQYF.

The rearrangement links TRBV7-2 to TRBJ2-2; a possible D gene is TRBD2 (5 bases). Trimming left V 5 bases short and J 6 bases short, with 16 bases between. Looked up from germline, CDR1 is SGHTA and CDR2 is FQGNSA. The CDR3 has 15 amino acids. CDR3 in amino acids: CASSDVEVGSGELFF. As DNA, the CDR3 is TGTGCCAGCAGCGACGTGGAGGTGGGTTCCGGGGAGCTGTTTTTT.

The chain recombines TRBV6-5 with TRBJ1-1, with D maybe TRBD1 (6 bases). V was pared by 5 bases and J by 5 bases, with 9 bases between. Germline V gene sequence: CDR1 MNHEY, CDR2 SVGAGI. The CDR3 has 12 amino acids. The CDR3, as DNA: TGTGCCAGCAGTAACAGGGCAACTGAAGCTTTCTTT. It encodes CASSNRATEAFF.

This chain uses TRBV28 with TRBJ2-7; 15 bases align to TRBD2. The ends lost 6 bases at V and 4 bases at J; junction bases unmatched: 4. CDR1 is MDHEN, CDR2 SYDVKM, per germline. CDR3 length: 15 residues. The CDR3 region is CASSRTSGGGYEQYF. CDR3 nucleotide sequence: TGTGCCAGCAGCCGGACTAGCGGGGGGGGGTACGAGCAGTACTTC.

This chain uses TRBV5-5 with TRBJ1-2; TRBD1 is a possible D gene (5 bases). In germline, CDR1 is SGHKS, CDR2 YYEKEE (reference sequence). This CDR3 region has 15 residues. Deletions cut 0 bases from V and 8 bases from J, with 17 bases between. In DNA form, the CDR3 reads TGTGCCAGCAGCTTGGTACAGGCCAGTCATCAAGGCTACACCTTC. It yields the protein CASSLVQASHQGYTF.

The gene calls are TRBV2 and TRBJ1-4, with 8 bases lining up with TRBD1. This CDR3 spans 14 amino acids. Germline V gives CDR1 SNHLY, CDR2 FYNNEI. V was clipped by 6 bases and J by 8 bases; unmatched bases: 8. The CDR3 protein is CASSGQGSGEKLFF. CDR3 DNA: TGTGCCAGCAGCGGACAGGGCTCGGGGGAAAAACTGTTTTTT.

The count of this clone is one. This sequence joins TRBV6-5 and TRBJ1-2; TRBD1 matches at 7 bases. In germline, CDR1 is MNHEY, CDR2 SVGAGI. This CDR3 comprises 13 residues. Unmatched junction bases numbered 1, after V lost 4 bases and J lost 2 bases. CDR3 nucleotide sequence: TGTGCCAGCAGTTCGACAGGGAACTATGGCTACACCTTC. It yields the protein CASSSTGNYGYTF.

The rearrangement joins TRBV9 to TRBJ2-3, with 7 bases lining up with TRBD2. CDR1 is SGDLS and CDR2 is YYNGEE in the germline V gene. V was clipped by 3 bases and J by 3 bases; unmatched bases: 7. The CDR3 extends over 15 amino acids. CDR3 sequence reads: CASSGLAVDTDTQYF. The CDR3 nucleotides are TGTGCCAGCAGCGGCCTAGCGGTAGATACAGATACGCAGTATTTT.

The rearrangement links TRBV18 to TRBJ2-3; 9 positions match TRBD1. The CDR3 spans 15 residues. Unmatched junction bases numbered 7, after V lost 6 bases and J lost 3 bases. In germline, CDR1 is KGHSH, CDR2 LQKENI. The CDR3 reads CASSPGQGNTDTQYF. As DNA, the CDR3 is TGTGCCAGCTCTCCGGGACAGGGAAATACAGATACGCAGTATTTT. Based on the CDR3 plus reference TRBV18 and TRBJ2-3, the full variable domain is NAGVMQNPRHLVRRRGQEARLRCSPMKGHSHVYWYRQLPEEGLKFMVYLQKENIIDESGMPKERFSAEFPKEGPSILRIQQVVRGDSAAYFCASSPGQGNTDTQYFGPGTRLTVL.

The chain employs TRBV29-1 and TRBJ2-7; 7 bases are a match to TRBD1. This CDR3 is 13 amino acids long. J was trimmed by 5 bases and V by 4 bases; bases with no gene match: 8. Germline-derived CDR1 and CDR2 are SQVTM and ANQGSEA. The DNA of the CDR3 is TGCAGCGTTGCCAGAAGACAGGGTGACGAGCAGTACTTC. Translating it yields CSVARRQGDEQYF.

V gene TRBV19 combines with J gene TRBJ2-2; no clear D. Trimming removed 6 bases from V and 4 bases from J, with 15 bases in between. Per germline, CDR1 LNHDA and CDR2 SQIVND (reference sequence). This CDR3 contains 15 residues. The CDR3 sequence is CASRGQAAGTGELFF. CDR3 bases: TGTGCCAGTAGAGGCCAGGCTGCTGGCACCGGGGAGCTGTTTTTT.

In its sample, this clone was seen a few times. The genes are TRBV7-9 and TRBJ2-5; 7 bases align to TRBD1. J was trimmed by 1 base and V by 5 bases; bases with no gene match: 10. In germline, CDR1 is SEHNR, CDR2 FQNEAQ (reference sequence). The CDR3 runs to 16 residues. CDR3: CASSRKPTGAQETQYF. The DNA for the CDR3 is TGTGCCAGCAGCCGGAAACCTACAGGGGCCCAAGAGACCCAGTACTTC.

The CDR3 sequence is CASSRGQPSTDTQYF. In DNA form, the CDR3 reads TGTGCCAGCAGCCGGGGACAGCCTAGCACAGATACGCAGTATTTT. This sequence joins TRBV7-2 and TRBJ2-3; 7 bases are shared with TRBD1. Germline CDR1 and CDR2: SGHTA and FQGNSA. This CDR3 has 15 amino acids. V trimming: 5 bases; J trimming: 0 bases; junction bases outside the gene matches: 5.

V and J are TRBV12-3 or TRBV12-4 and TRBJ1-1, with a tentative D call TRBD1 (5 bases). The CDR3 totals 12 residues. The germline V and J ends were trimmed by 5 bases and 8 bases, with 12 bases remaining between them. The CDR3 region has the DNA TGTGCCAGCAGTACCAGGACATCGGAAGCTTTCTTT. As protein: CASSTRTSEAFF.

This chain links TRBV7-2 with TRBJ1-6; D is unclear. Looked up from germline, CDR1 is SGHTA and CDR2 is FQGNSA. The CDR3 has 16 residues. V lost 5 bases, J lost 7 bases, and 18 bases lay in between. CDR3 sequence reads: CASSPTPGLRNSPLHF. DNA of the CDR3: TGTGCCAGCAGCCCCACCCCCGGGTTGAGGAATTCACCCCTCCACTTT.

The gene calls are TRBV27 and TRBJ2-3; D perhaps matches TRBD2 (6 bases). The CDR3 extends over 13 amino acids. Germline V gene lookup returns CDR1 MNHEY and CDR2 SMNVEV (reference sequence). The V gene lost 9 bases and the J gene lost 3 bases, with 13 bases spanning the gap. The chain's CDR3 is CARIGGLTDTQYF. The CDR3 nucleotides are TGTGCCAGGATCGGAGGGTTGACAGATACGCAGTATTTT.

In its sample, this clone was seen once. The chain uses TRBV24-1 and TRBJ2-3; D is uncertain. V gave up 0 bases and J gave up 6 bases, with 6 bases separating them. CDR3 size: 13 residues. Looked up from germline, CDR1 is KGHDR and CDR2 is SFDVKD. Here the CDR3 DNA reads TGTGCCACCAGTGATTTGCCCTTGGATACGCAGTATTTT. Amino acid sequence: CATSDLPLDTQYF.

V gene TRBV18 combines with J gene TRBJ2-7; TRBD1 matches at 8 bases. CDR3 length: 14 amino acids. Germline V gene sequence: CDR1 KGHSH, CDR2 LQKENI. J was trimmed by 6 bases and V by 3 bases; bases with no gene match: 7. The CDR3 nucleotides are TGTGCCAGCTCACCCCGACAGGGGAAAAGCGAGCAGTACTTC. This sequence encodes CASSPRQGKSEQYF.

The CDR3 protein is CASSLVVGQSIHMNTEAFF. CDR3 coding DNA: TGTGCCAGCAGCCTCGTCGTGGGGCAGAGTATTCACATGAACACTGAAGCTTTCTTT. This sequence joins TRBV7-2 and TRBJ1-1, with a weak D call TRBD1 (5 bases). Germline lookup yields CDR1 SGHTA and CDR2 FQGNSA. Trimming cost V 5 bases and J 0 bases, with 25 bases left between them. The CDR3 runs to 19 residues. Looking up the rest from reference TRBV7-2 and TRBJ1-1 gives the full variable domain: GAGVSQSPSNKVTEKGKDVELRCDPISGHTALYWYRQSLGQGLEFLIYFQGNSAPDKSGLPSDRFSAERTGGSVSTLTIQRTQQEDSAVYLCASSLVVGQSIHMNTEAFFGQGTRLTVV.

This clone was counted a few times. CDR3 sequence reads: CASSGQGASGANVLTF. DNA for the CDR3: TGTGCCAGCAGTGGCCAGGGGGCTTCTGGGGCCAACGTCCTGACTTTC. The rearrangement links TRBV6-1 to TRBJ2-6; TRBD1 matches at 8 bases. Germline lookup yields CDR1 MNHNS and CDR2 SASEGT. This CDR3 region has 16 residues. Trimming cost V 4 bases and J 1 base; bases outside gene matches: 3.

The V call is TRBV18, the J call TRBJ2-3, with D perhaps TRBD1 (6 bases). There are 14 residues in the CDR3. CDR1 is KGHSH and CDR2 is LQKENI in the germline V gene. The ends were cut back, 6 bases at V and 1 base at J, with 11 bases in the middle. CDR3 in amino acids: CASSPGQRTDTQYF. CDR3 coding DNA: TGTGCCAGCTCCCCTGGACAGCGCACAGATACGCAGTATTTT.